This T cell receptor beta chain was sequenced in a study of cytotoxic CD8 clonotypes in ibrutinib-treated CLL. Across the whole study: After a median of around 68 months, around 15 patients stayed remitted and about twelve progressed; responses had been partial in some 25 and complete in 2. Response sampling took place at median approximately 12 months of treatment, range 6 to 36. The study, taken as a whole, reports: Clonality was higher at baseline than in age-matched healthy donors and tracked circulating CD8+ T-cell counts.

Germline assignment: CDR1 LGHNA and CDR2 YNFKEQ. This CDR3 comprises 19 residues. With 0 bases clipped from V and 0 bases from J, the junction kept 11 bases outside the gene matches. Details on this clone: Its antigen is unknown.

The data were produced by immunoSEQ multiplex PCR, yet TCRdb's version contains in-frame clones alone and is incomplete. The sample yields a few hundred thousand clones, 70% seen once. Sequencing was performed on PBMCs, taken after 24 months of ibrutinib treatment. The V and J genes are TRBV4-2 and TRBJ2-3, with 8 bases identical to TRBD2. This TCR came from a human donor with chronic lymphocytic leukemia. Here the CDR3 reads CASSQDDVAGSTSTDTQYF. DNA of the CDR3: TGTGCCAGCAGCCAAGATGACGTAGCGGGGAGTACTAGCACAGATACGCAGTATTTT.